This T cell receptor beta chain is drawn from a study of T cells in Graves' hyperthyroidism and ophthalmopathy. A NOSPECS grade of at least 4, a Clinical Activity Score of at least 3 and duration under 3 months were recorded in ophthalmopathy patients. The PBMCs were taken from around 10 ml of fresh peripheral blood. In this sample, this clonotype turned up many times. Its specificity is not known. Study-wide findings and caveats: The majority of expanded thyroid clonotypes above 0.001 also appeared in blood.

Trimming stripped 3 bases from V and 2 bases from J, with 15 bases between. Germline values: CDR1 MDHEN, CDR2 SYDVKM. The CDR3 runs 16 residues. Amplified TCR beta CDR3 regions came from RNA transcripts. The HTBI primer set was used in a first-round RT-PCR of the TCR CDR3. MiXCR, run by TCRdb on the multiplex PCR reads, gives a single entry per CDR3 protein. The sample carries a few hundred thousand distinct CDR3 sequences, more than 12% recorded once. The chain has TRBV28 and TRBJ2-3; D ambiguous. This clonotype originated in a woman aged 25-40 years with Graves' ophthalmopathy. The material sequenced was blood. The CDR3 DNA is TGTGCCAGCAGTTTCCCCACAGTCAGCCTCACAGATACGCAGTATTTT. It specifies CASSFPTVSLTDTQYF. The variable domain in full, completed from reference TRBV28 and TRBJ2-3, reads DVKVTQSSRYLVKRTGEKVFLECVQDMDHENMFWYRQDPGLGLRLIYFSYDVKMKEKGDIPEGYSVSREKKERFSLILESASTNQTSMYLCASSFPTVSLTDTQYFGPGTRLTVL.